This T cell receptor beta chain appears in the sequencing data of a study of chemoradiotherapy in HPV16-positive cancers (dated by TCRdb to between 2021 and 2024). Study-level background: Candidate HPV-specific T-cell clones and common TCR motifs were defined through functional T-cell assays on cells from a couple of HPV16-positive patients. The study asked whether T-cell immunity against the HPV oncoproteins E6 and E7 changes during chemoradiotherapy and whether it affects survival. TCR repertoires from 86 patients with HPV-related cancers were then used to track the candidate HPV-specific TCRs and motifs. Broad study findings and their caveats: The functional definition of HPV-specific T cells was derived from only two HPV16-positive patients, and the survival association was reported for HPV16-positive patients. Among HPV16-positive patients, expansion of HPV-responsive T cells during chemoradiotherapy was associated with better recurrence-free survival. Expansion of candidate HPV-specific clones and E7-related TCR motifs was observed in the tumor microenvironment during treatment, whereas no such expansion was observed for non-HPV-specific T cells.

The receptor library was made with the immunoSEQ multiplex PCR assay. TCRdb mirrors the immuneACCESS table, restricted to in-frame sequences. Some clones are absent from its copies; in checked studies, under half trace to an unresolved V gene, and the reason for the others is unknown. A total of about 68,000 clones appear in this sample, roughly 90% of them only once. The ten top clones hold 4% to 4.5% of the sample. In regard to this clone: Its antigen is not yet known. No base quality information exists; no much larger clone differs at one position.

V lost 2 bases and J lost 2 bases; the stretch between them is 18 bases long. Via the germline V gene (reference sequence), CDR1 is LNHDA and CDR2 SQIVND. The cysteine opens and the phenylalanine closes a CDR3 of 17 amino acids. Here the CDR3 DNA is all that survives: 51 bases in frame from base 1. Repertoires were sampled multiple times during chemoradiotherapy, which allowed clonal expansion in the tumor microenvironment to be followed. The sample consisted of blood, taken from a patient who underwent chemoradiotherapy. The sequence was collected from a human donor with HPV-associated anogenital cancer. The rearrangement joined TRBV19 to TRBJ1-2; the best D guess is TRBD1, with 5 bases matching. The CDR3 reads as follows: CASSITQTVRINYGYTF. The DNA reads TGTGCCAGTAGTATAACACAGACAGTTCGTATCAACTATGGCTACACCTTC.